Below, 10 T cell receptor beta chains from the same sample are listed, as sequenced in a study of shared clonotypes between healthy human individuals. This table comes from immunoSEQ multiplex PCR, and its TCRdb copy is limited to in-frame clones, with some not included. The profile covers around 750,000 clones, with approximately 74% appearing a single time and 1.5% to 2% taken by the ten largest. Sequenced input: memory CD4+ T cells sorted from blood. The subset denotes: CD45RA-negative fraction. Receptors originate from a woman aged 25 to 45 in good health.

This clone was detected ten times or more. V is TRBV10-1 and J is TRBJ2-3; TRBD1 matches at 10 bases. The ends lost 0 bases at V and 6 bases at J; junction bases unmatched: 6. Germline V gene data show CDR1 as WNHNN and CDR2 as SYGVQD (reference sequence). The CDR3 sequence is 16 residues long. CDR3: CASSESGTGVRDTQYF. The CDR3 DNA sequence: TGCGCCAGCAGTGAGTCCGGGACAGGGGTTCGGGATACGCAGTATTTT.

The chain couples TRBV7-2 to TRBJ2-5; perhaps TRBD2 as D (6 bases). The CDR3 has 15 residues. The germline V and J ends were trimmed by 2 bases and 4 bases, with 14 bases remaining between them. Germline V gene lookup returns CDR1 SGHTA and CDR2 FQGNSA. DNA for the CDR3: TGTGCCAGCAGCTTACAGGGACTGGGGGTAGAGACCCAGTACTTC. Translation: CASSLQGLGVETQYF.

The rearrangement uses TRBV6-1 and TRBJ2-3; 7 bases agree with TRBD2. The CDR3 loop spans 16 amino acids. The V and J ends lost 4 bases and 1 base, in that order; junction bases with no gene match: 8. Germline loops: CDR1 MNHNS, CDR2 SASEGT. The CDR3: CASSGTLAVGTDTQYF. The CDR3 nucleotides are TGTGCCAGCAGTGGGACCCTAGCGGTGGGCACAGATACGCAGTATTTT.

About this clone: The same CDR3 arises from other DNA sequences in this sample as well. The chain couples TRBV5-8 to TRBJ1-2; D is unclear. Germline CDR1 SGHTS, CDR2 YDEGEE. This CDR3 spans 13 amino acids. V lost 3 bases to trimming and J lost 4 bases, with 10 bases between them. The CDR3 nucleotides are TGTGCCAGCAGCTCCGAAGGTGGCTATGGCTACACCTTC. Its translation is CASSSEGGYGYTF.

The chain uses TRBV5-1 and TRBJ2-1; no clear D gene. The CDR3 sequence is 15 residues long. V shed 5 bases and J shed 8 bases, with 20 bases lying between them. Looked up from germline, CDR1 is SGHRS and CDR2 is YFSETQ. CDR3 DNA: TGCGCCAGCAGTTTTAGGGTGCTAGTTTCGGATGAGCAGTTCTTC. Protein: CASSFRVLVSDEQFF.

The chain is built from TRBV4-1 and TRBJ2-1; D possibly corresponds to TRBD2 (6 bases). Trimming removed 1 base at V and 2 bases at J, with 9 bases between. Germline CDR1 and CDR2: MGHRA and YSYEKL. The CDR3 runs 15 residues. The CDR3, as DNA: TGCGCCAGCAGCCAAGGCGCGGGACCCTACAATGAGCAGTTCTTC. It specifies CASSQGAGPYNEQFF.

The chain employs TRBV5-1 and TRBJ2-5; D not certain. CDR3 length equals 13 residues. Between the trimmed V and J ends, which lost 4 bases and 1 base, there was a span of 8 bases. Germline V lookup: CDR1 SGHRS, CDR2 YFSETQ. In DNA, the CDR3 is TGCGCCAGCAGCATACCTCCCCAAGAGACCCAGTACTTC. Amino acid sequence: CASSIPPQETQYF.

The J gene is TRBJ1-1, the V gene TRBV5-1; possible D gene TRBD1, 5 bases. The germline V and J ends were trimmed by 2 bases and 1 base, with 12 bases remaining between them. CDR3 length: 15 residues. The V gene's germline CDR1 is SGHRS and CDR2 YFSETQ. CDR3 region: CASSFRKGENTEAFF. CDR3 DNA: TGCGCCAGCAGCTTTCGGAAAGGGGAGAACACTGAAGCTTTCTTT.

As concerns this clone: Since a much larger clone is just one base distant, this may be a read error. This CDR3 is also generated by other DNA sequences in the sample. The rearrangement uses TRBV10-3 and TRBJ2-7; D not certain. The CDR3 sequence is 11 residues long. Germline V gives CDR1 ENHRY, CDR2 SYGVKD. V lost 3 bases, J lost 4 bases, and 4 bases lay in between. The CDR3 DNA is TGTGCCATCAGTGAAGGGTACGAGCAGTACTTC. Translating it yields CAISEGYEQYF.

This clone was seen at least ten times. This rearrangement joins TRBV6-5 to TRBJ1-2; tentatively, D is TRBD1 (5 bases). This CDR3 contains 13 residues. Germline-derived CDR1 and CDR2 are MNHEY and SVGAGI. V was clipped by 6 bases and J by 3 bases, with 11 bases between them. CDR3 loop: CASSQTTDYGYTF. DNA for the CDR3: TGTGCCAGCAGCCAGACGACAGACTATGGCTACACCTTC.